The rows below give T cell receptor beta chains drawn from one sample of a study of blood T cell repertoires in COVID-19. Data came from immunoSEQ multiplex PCR; TCRdb stores just in-frame clones and leaves some out. The sample carries 350,000 to 450,000 clones, about 88% recorded once. The sequenced material came from PBMCs or T cells enriched from blood (not recorded which). These TCRs come from a woman aged 18-29 years who had been exposed to COVID-19. CDR3s include the opening cysteine and the closing phenylalanine or tryptophan. The order of the fields is clone size, D gene, J gene, V gene, CDR3 protein, CDR3 DNA. D genes are given only for firm matches. Size is omitted from some rows. Given values are once, few, many or a class for expanded clones.

size: -; D: -; J: TRBJ2-5; V: TRBV5-6; CDR3: CASNDFEETQYF; DNA: TGTGCCAGCAACGACTTCGAGGAGACCCAGTACTTC
size: once; D: -; J: TRBJ1-1; V: TRBV14; CDR3: CASSQDWTARGHAFF; DNA: TGTGCCAGCAGCCAAGATTGGACAGCCCGAGGGCATGCTTTCTTT
size: -; D: -; J: TRBJ1-6; V: TRBV28; CDR3: CASRRLNSPLHF; DNA: TGTGCCAGCAGACGACTTAATTCACCCCTCCACTTT
size: -; D: TRBD1; J: TRBJ2-5; V: TRBV24-1; CDR3: CATSDSGPGQGAETQYF; DNA: TGTGCCACCAGTGATTCGGGGCCAGGACAGGGAGCAGAGACCCAGTACTTC
size: -; D: -; J: TRBJ2-3; V: TRBV5-4; CDR3: CASSSGLTSTDTQYF; DNA: TGTGCCAGCAGCTCGGGACTTACTAGCACAGATACGCAGTATTTT
size: -; D: TRBD2; J: TRBJ2-3; V: TRBV28; CDR3: CASLAGAGTQYF; DNA: TGTGCCAGCTTAGCGGGCGCTGGTACGCAGTATTTT
size: -; D: TRBD2; J: TRBJ2-7; V: TRBV27; CDR3: CASSSGTSGSYEQYF; DNA: TGTGCCAGCAGTTCCGGGACTAGCGGCTCCTACGAGCAGTACTTC
size: -; D: TRBD2; J: TRBJ2-3; V: TRBV11-2; CDR3: CASSSGTSGGASRTDTQYF; DNA: TGTGCCAGCAGCTCCGGGACTAGCGGGGGGGCCAGTCGGACAGATACGCAGTATTTT
size: -; D: -; J: TRBJ2-7; V: TRBV27; CDR3: CASSSIGLARGTYEQYF; DNA: TGTGCCAGCAGTTCAATAGGGCTAGCGAGGGGAACCTACGAGCAGTACTTC
size: -; D: TRBD1; J: TRBJ2-2; V: TRBV7-9; CDR3: CASSLQGDTNTGELFF; DNA: TGTGCCAGCAGCTTACAGGGGGATACGAACACCGGGGAGCTGTTTTTT
size: -; D: TRBD1; J: TRBJ2-2; V: TRBV28; CDR3: CASRTEGTGSGELFF; DNA: TGTGCCAGCAGGACAGAAGGGACAGGGTCCGGGGAGCTGTTTTTT
size: -; D: TRBD1; J: TRBJ2-4; V: TRBV5-1; CDR3: CASSLGGTGLAKNIQYF; DNA: TGCGCCAGCAGCTTGGGAGGGACAGGGTTAGCCAAAAACATTCAGTACTTC
size: -; D: TRBD1; J: TRBJ1-1; V: TRBV2; CDR3: CASGRQGRTNTEAFF; DNA: TGTGCCAGCGGGAGACAGGGTAGGACGAACACTGAAGCTTTCTTT
size: -; D: -; J: TRBJ1-4; V: TRBV28; CDR3: CASSPRGGPRGREKLFF; DNA: TGTGCCAGCTCCCCTAGGGGGGGGCCCAGAGGTCGGGAAAAACTGTTTTTT
size: -; D: TRBD2; J: TRBJ2-5; V: TRBV2; CDR3: CASSRLAGAFSETQYF; DNA: TGTGCCAGCAGCCGACTAGCGGGAGCTTTTAGCGAGACCCAGTACTTC
size: -; D: TRBD1; J: TRBJ2-1; V: TRBV19; CDR3: CASRTGTGTYNEQFF; DNA: TGTGCCAGTAGGACCGGGACAGGGACCTACAATGAGCAGTTCTTC
size: -; D: TRBD1; J: TRBJ2-7; V: TRBV29-1; CDR3: CSVAGQGTYEQYF; DNA: TGCAGCGTTGCGGGACAGGGGACCTACGAGCAGTACTTC
size: -; D: -; J: TRBJ2-2; V: TRBV24-1; CDR3: CATSDPQGPNTGELFF; DNA: TGTGCCACCAGTGATCCGCAGGGCCCGAACACCGGGGAGCTGTTTTTT
size: -; D: -; J: TRBJ1-1; V: TRBV19; CDR3: CASSQRMNTEAFF; DNA: TGTGCCAGTAGCCAGAGGATGAACACTGAAGCTTTCTTT
size: -; D: -; J: TRBJ2-1; V: TRBV4-1; CDR3: CASSHPRLDNEQFF; DNA: TGCGCCAGCAGCCATCCCCGACTAGACAATGAGCAGTTCTTC
size: -; D: -; J: TRBJ1-6; V: TRBV7-2; CDR3: CASSNPSGVSPLHF; DNA: TGTGCCAGCAGCAACCCGTCAGGGGTGTCACCCCTCCACTTT
size: -; D: TRBD2; J: TRBJ2-5; V: TRBV3-1/TRBV3-2; CDR3: CASSPGTSGHIETQYF; DNA: TGTGCCAGCAGCCCAGGGACTAGCGGGCACATAGAGACCCAGTACTTC
size: once; D: TRBD1; J: TRBJ1-3; V: TRBV6-5; CDR3: CASSLGQGMNTIYF; DNA: TGTGCCAGCAGTCTCGGACAGGGTATGAACACCATATATTTT
size: -; D: -; J: TRBJ2-2; V: TRBV6-1; CDR3: CASSDLLGSGTGELFF; DNA: TGTGCCAGCAGTGACCTACTAGGCTCTGGCACCGGGGAGCTGTTTTTT
size: once; D: -; J: TRBJ2-3; V: TRBV11-3; CDR3: CASSLDRQRDTQYF; DNA: TGTGCCAGCAGCTTAGACAGACAGAGGGATACGCAGTATTTT
size: -; D: TRBD1; J: TRBJ2-7; V: TRBV7-9; CDR3: CASSTKMGTGHEQYF; DNA: TGTGCCAGCAGCACTAAGATGGGGACAGGACACGAGCAGTACTTC
size: -; D: TRBD1; J: TRBJ1-3; V: TRBV5-4; CDR3: CASSLQGALSGNTIYF; DNA: TGTGCCAGCAGCTTGCAGGGGGCCCTCTCTGGAAACACCATATATTTT
size: -; D: TRBD1; J: TRBJ2-7; V: TRBV5-1; CDR3: CASSDGQGLVQYF; DNA: TGCGCCAGCAGTGACGGACAGGGTTTAGTGCAGTACTTC
size: -; D: -; J: TRBJ2-7; V: TRBV7-2; CDR3: CASSSSVGVVSEQYF; DNA: TGTGCCAGCAGCTCCTCCGTCGGGGTCGTGAGTGAGCAGTACTTC
size: -; D: TRBD1; J: TRBJ2-2; V: TRBV28; CDR3: CASIIGTGVNTGELFF; DNA: TGTGCCAGCATAATTGGGACAGGGGTGAACACCGGGGAGCTGTTTTTT
size: once; D: TRBD1; J: TRBJ1-1; V: TRBV6-4; CDR3: CASSERGQGKVYTEAFF; DNA: TGTGCCAGCAGTGAGCGCGGACAGGGAAAAGTATACACTGAAGCTTTCTTT
size: -; D: TRBD2; J: TRBJ2-5; V: TRBV6-2/TRBV6-3; CDR3: CASSAGELAGSETQYF; DNA: TGTGCCAGCAGTGCCGGGGAATTAGCGGGGAGTGAGACCCAGTACTTC
size: -; D: TRBD1; J: TRBJ1-1; V: TRBV5-1; CDR3: CASSLVRQGNTEAFF; DNA: TGCGCCAGCAGCTTAGTACGACAGGGGAACACTGAAGCTTTCTTT
size: -; D: -; J: TRBJ2-1; V: TRBV10-3; CDR3: CAISESVPADEQFF; DNA: TGTGCCATCAGTGAGTCTGTACCGGCGGATGAGCAGTTCTTC
size: -; D: TRBD1; J: TRBJ1-2; V: TRBV9; CDR3: CASSVVTGAGYTF; DNA: TGTGCCAGCAGCGTAGTGACAGGGGCTGGCTACACCTTC
size: few; D: -; J: TRBJ1-4; V: TRBV7-2; CDR3: CASSLDATAGGGKLFF; DNA: TGTGCCAGCAGCTTAGACGCGACAGCCGGGGGTGGAAAACTGTTTTTT
size: -; D: -; J: TRBJ1-3; V: TRBV19; CDR3: CASKFFSGNTIYF; DNA: TGTGCCAGTAAATTCTTCTCTGGAAACACCATATATTTT
size: -; D: -; J: TRBJ1-4; V: TRBV19; CDR3: CASRDWEETNEKLFF; DNA: TGTGCCAGTAGAGACTGGGAGGAAACTAATGAAAAACTGTTTTTT
size: once; D: TRBD1; J: TRBJ2-1; V: TRBV3-1/TRBV3-2; CDR3: CASSQRTGESSYNEQFF; DNA: TGTGCCAGCAGCCAGAGGACAGGGGAAAGCTCCTACAATGAGCAGTTCTTC
size: -; D: -; J: TRBJ1-5; V: TRBV5-8; CDR3: CASSLGTVSNQPQHF; DNA: TGTGCCAGCAGCTTGGGGACAGTCAGCAATCAGCCCCAGCATTTT
size: -; D: TRBD1; J: TRBJ2-7; V: TRBV5-5; CDR3: CASSFGQGSYEQYF; DNA: TGTGCCAGCAGCTTCGGACAGGGTAGCTACGAGCAGTACTTC
size: -; D: -; J: TRBJ2-2; V: TRBV2; CDR3: CASSEEQGGTGELFF; DNA: TGTGCCAGCAGTGAAGAGCAGGGCGGCACCGGGGAGCTGTTTTTT
size: -; D: TRBD1; J: TRBJ1-2; V: TRBV6-2/TRBV6-3; CDR3: CASSYGQAYGYTF; DNA: TGTGCCAGCAGTTACGGACAGGCATATGGCTACACCTTC
size: -; D: -; J: TRBJ1-3; V: TRBV21-1; CDR3: CASSNSPYPSRGVGNTIYF; DNA: TGTGCCAGCAGCAATTCCCCTTACCCCTCCCGGGGGGTTGGAAACACCATATATTTT
size: -; D: TRBD1; J: TRBJ1-6; V: TRBV27; CDR3: CASSPTGVNSPLHF; DNA: TGTGCCAGCAGTCCGACAGGGGTTAATTCACCCCTCCACTTT
size: once; D: TRBD2; J: TRBJ2-2; V: TRBV4-3; CDR3: CASSQDWASGARFTGELFF; DNA: TGCGCCAGCAGCCAAGATTGGGCTAGCGGGGCGCGGTTCACCGGGGAGCTGTTTTTT
size: -; D: -; J: TRBJ1-1; V: TRBV11-2; CDR3: CASSLQVNTEAFF; DNA: TGTGCCAGCAGCCTTCAGGTGAACACTGAAGCTTTCTTT
size: -; D: -; J: TRBJ1-6; V: TRBV29-1; CDR3: CSDNRDTSYSPLHF; DNA: TGCAGCGACAACCGGGACACATCTTACTCACCCCTCCACTTT
size: -; D: -; J: TRBJ1-2; V: TRBV6-1; CDR3: CASSGGQWRANYGYTF; DNA: TGTGCCAGCAGTGGTGGACAGTGGAGAGCTAACTATGGCTACACCTTC
size: -; D: TRBD1; J: TRBJ1-4; V: TRBV28; CDR3: CASSPPVSTGLPEKLFF; DNA: TGTGCCAGCAGTCCTCCCGTTTCGACAGGGCTACCTGAAAAACTGTTTTTT
size: -; D: TRBD2; J: TRBJ2-2; V: TRBV29-1; CDR3: CSHKWGGTGELFF; DNA: TGCAGCCACAAGTGGGGGGGGACCGGGGAGCTGTTTTTT
size: -; D: TRBD2; J: TRBJ2-3; V: TRBV7-3; CDR3: CASSLTGGGASQDTQYF; DNA: TGTGCCAGCAGCTTAACCGGCGGGGGGGCCTCCCAAGATACGCAGTATTTT
size: few; D: -; J: TRBJ1-6; V: TRBV23-1; CDR3: CAIARTESNSPLHF; DNA: TGCGCCATCGCCCGGACAGAGAGCAATTCACCCCTCCACTTT